This T cell receptor beta chain was recovered during a study of T cells in localized non-small cell lung cancer. Study-level findings and limits: Adjacent uninvolved lung tissue had the highest T cell clonality, exceeding tumor. Turning up in adjacent lung were a median roughly 62 of the top 100 tumor clones. Tumor samples were not multi-region, leaving intratumor heterogeneity unexcluded. Elevated circulating T cell density in blood was associated with longer overall survival.

This clone was seen only a few times. The antigen remains unidentified. The V end was cut by 2 bases, the J end by 1 base, with 15 bases between. The CDR3 extends over 17 amino acids. Germline V gene sequence: CDR1 MNHNS, CDR2 SASEGT. TCRdb's copy holds only in-frame clones and misses some; the assay was immunoSEQ multiplex PCR. Among 25,000 to 35,000 clones, roughly four fifths were seen once, and the ten largest hold over 4%. The chain uses TRBV6-1 and TRBJ1-5; a possible D gene is TRBD1 (5 bases). The receptor was isolated from a man between 40 and 69 years old with stage III lung adenocarcinoma. Here the sequenced sample was peripheral blood mononuclear cells, taken before any cancer treatment. CDR3 DNA: TGTGCCAGCAGTGAATATGCAGGGAGGACGAGCAATCAGCCCCAGCATTTT. Translation: CASSEYAGRTSNQPQHF.